The 9 T cell receptor beta chains presented below share a single source sample, sequenced in a study of CD8 T cells in Susac syndrome. Random hexamers were used to reverse transcribe an amount of about 0.45 to 1 ug RNA. One entry per CDR3 protein results from TCRdb running MiXCR on the immunoSEQ multiplex PCR reads. The data contain under 150,000 distinct CDR3 sequences, 90% to 96% of them singletons. The sample taken for sequencing was CD4+ T cells from PBMCs. These TCRs come from a human donor with Susac syndrome.

The chain recombines TRBV2 with TRBJ1-1; TRBD1 matches at 7 bases. Per germline, CDR1 SNHLY and CDR2 FYNNEI. The CDR3 loop spans 12 amino acids. V trimming: 8 bases; J trimming: 5 bases; junction bases outside the gene matches: 5. The CDR3, as DNA: TGTGCCAGCGCTAACAGGGGAACTGAAGCTTTCTTT. Amino acid sequence: CASANRGTEAFF.

The chain recombines TRBV9 with TRBJ1-2, with D possibly matching TRBD1 (6 bases). Trimming removed 3 bases from V and 2 bases from J, with 11 bases in between. This CDR3 contains 14 residues. CDR1 and CDR2 (germline): SGDLS, YYNGEE. The CDR3 loop reads CASSAGGQNYGYTF. CDR3 sequence (DNA): TGTGCCAGCAGCGCTGGGGGGCAGAACTATGGCTACACCTTC.

This clonotype occurred once. This chain joins TRBV9 and TRBJ2-3; maybe TRBD2 (7 bases). Germline CDR1 reads SGDLS; CDR2 reads YYNGEE. Between the trimmed V and J ends, which lost 3 bases and 1 base, there was a span of 12 bases. The CDR3 has 15 amino acids. The CDR3 sequence is CASSGIGGRTDTQYF. The CDR3 coding sequence is TGTGCCAGCAGCGGTATCGGGGGGCGCACAGATACGCAGTATTTT.

The chain has TRBV20-1 and TRBJ1-1; D gene unclear. Germline V CDR1 and CDR2: DFQATT, SNEGSKA (reference sequence). Trimming stripped 1 base from V and 2 bases from J, with 8 bases between. The length of the CDR3 is 13 residues. For the CDR3, the DNA is TGCAGTGCTAGAGGGGCCTTCAACACTGAAGCTTTCTTT. This translates into CSARGAFNTEAFF.

This clonotype appeared once. CDR3 sequence reads: CASSYTSDPPNEQFF. The CDR3 nucleotides are TGTGCCAGCAGTTACACGTCCGACCCTCCCAATGAGCAGTTCTTC. The chain is built from TRBV6-5 and TRBJ2-1; no firm D call. This CDR3 has 15 residues. Trimming cost V 2 bases and J 6 bases, with 14 bases left between them. Germline V gene sequence: CDR1 MNHEY, CDR2 SVGAGI.

The rearrangement uses TRBV20-1 and TRBJ2-2; 9 nucleotides line up with TRBD2. The CDR3 contains 15 residues. V lost 3 bases to trimming and J lost 1 base; unmatched junction nucleotides: 3. Germline values: CDR1 DFQATT, CDR2 SNEGSKA (reference sequence). In DNA, the CDR3 is TGCAGTGCTAGGCGTAGCGGGGGGAACACCGGGGAGCTGTTTTTT. Translation gives CSARRSGGNTGELFF.

The chain recombines TRBV7-9 with TRBJ2-3; 11 nucleotides align to TRBD2. J was trimmed by 5 bases and V by 6 bases; bases with no gene match: 16. This CDR3 region has 18 residues. Germline CDR1 SEHNR, CDR2 FQNEAQ (reference sequence). As DNA, the CDR3 is TGTGCCAGCAGTCAAAGGGGAAAACTAGCGGGAGCCGGAGATACGCAGTATTTT. This translates into CASSQRGKLAGAGDTQYF.

This chain connects TRBV29-1 to TRBJ2-7; 9 bases align to TRBD2. J lost 2 bases, V lost 7 bases, and 9 bases had no gene match. Germline V CDR1 and CDR2: SQVTM, ANQGSEA. There are 14 residues in the CDR3. CDR3 sequence: CSAQVGGGAYEQYF. CDR3 nucleotide sequence: TGCAGCGCCCAGGTTGGCGGGGGGGCCTACGAGCAGTACTTC.

V usage is TRBV19 and J usage is TRBJ1-2; 8 bases are shared with TRBD1. CDR1 is LNHDA, CDR2 SQIVND, per germline (reference sequence). The CDR3 consists of 12 residues. Trimming at V came to 10 bases and at J to 4 bases, leaving 5 bases not matched to a gene. The CDR3, as DNA: TGTGCCATCCAGGACAGGGTCTATGGCTACACCTTC. This sequence encodes CAIQDRVYGYTF. Combining the CDR3 with reference TRBV19 and TRBJ1-2 gives the whole variable domain DGGITQSPKYLFRKEGQNVTLSCEQNLNHDAMYWYRQDPGQGLRLIYYSQIVNDFQKGDIAEGYSVSREKKESFPLTVTSAQKNPTAFYLCAIQDRVYGYTFGSGTRLTVV.